The rows below give T cell receptor beta chains drawn from one sample of a study of blood T cell repertoires in COVID-19. Produced via immunoSEQ multiplex PCR; TCRdb's table is partial and in-frame only. The repertoire consists of roughly 74,000 clones, with about 83% occurring once and the leading ten covering about a third. The sample taken for sequencing was peripheral blood. The receptor set was obtained from a man between 65 and 85 years old with acute or convalescent COVID-19. Each CDR3 is given with its conserved first and last residue.

TRBV4-2,CASSQAGTGISPLHF
TRBV4-2,CASSPTGETYEQYF
TRBV7-8,CASSLGGTGVSYEQYF
TRBV10-2,CASSVGGSNQPQHF
TRBV5-1,CASSKPSGGTSRETQYF
TRBV7-8,CASSPSWASGGNTGELFF
TRBV5-1,CASSKQGRSDEKLFF
TRBV7-6,CASSLGPSTDTQYF
TRBV28,CASRRRTSGINTDTQYF
TRBV29-1,CSVDAAPTDTQYF
TRBV12-3/TRBV12-4,CASNRDYREQFF
TRBV18,CASSPRTGEDEQFF
TRBV5-1,CASSPGTSPTHEQYF
TRBV28,CASSLQQGGVGYGYTF
TRBV7-9,CASSSTGLGETQYF
TRBV5-1,CASSPLDWGAKDIQYF
TRBV6-5,CASSYDGGTEAFF
TRBV7-2,CASSLGTSHNYGYTF
TRBV28,CASSSGQQGLETQYF
TRBV19,CASSIGLSYTEAFF
TRBV6-6,CASSQTGYEQYF
TRBV5-5,CASSWTGDNSPLHF
TRBV3-1/TRBV3-2,CASSRRVDRGYTF
TRBV7-2,CASSLIGGQDF
TRBV5-4,CASSLALAGAGGQYF
TRBV7-2,CASSLTGSGQETQYF
TRBV5-1,CASSFRVGYEQYF